This TCR beta chain was sequenced in a study of T cells expressing NK-cell markers. It was by 5'RACE template switching with UMIs that TCR beta cDNA was made. TCRdb reprocessed the 5' RACE reads; each CDR3 protein has one entry and no DNA is given. Its table lists 150,000 to 200,000 distinct CDR3 sequences. This CDR3 spans 15 amino acids. CDR1 is SQVTM and CDR2 is ANQGSEA in the germline V gene. V and J are TRBV29-1 and TRBJ2-7; TCRdb reports TRBD1, a call that lacks DNA to check it against. Source material: blood T cells: a sorted CD56 or NKG2C T cell subset, CD4+ or CD8+ T cells, or bulk PBMC T cells (not recorded which). This TCR derives from a woman aged 18 to 75 in good health. The CDR3 sequence: CTPLPRQEPTYEQYF.